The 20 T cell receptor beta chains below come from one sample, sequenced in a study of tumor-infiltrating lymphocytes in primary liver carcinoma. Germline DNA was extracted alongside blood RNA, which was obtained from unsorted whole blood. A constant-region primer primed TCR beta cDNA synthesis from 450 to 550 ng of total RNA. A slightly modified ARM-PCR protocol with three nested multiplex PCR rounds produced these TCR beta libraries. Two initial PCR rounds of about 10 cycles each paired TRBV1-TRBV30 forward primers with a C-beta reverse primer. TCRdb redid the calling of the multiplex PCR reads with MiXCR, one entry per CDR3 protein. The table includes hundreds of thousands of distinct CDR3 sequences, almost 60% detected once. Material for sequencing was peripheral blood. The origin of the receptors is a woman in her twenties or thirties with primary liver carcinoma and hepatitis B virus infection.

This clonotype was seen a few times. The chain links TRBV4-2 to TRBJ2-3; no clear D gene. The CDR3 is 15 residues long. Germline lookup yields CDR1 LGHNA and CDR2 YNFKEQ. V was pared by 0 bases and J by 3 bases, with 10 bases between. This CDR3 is CASSQDGRTTDTQYF. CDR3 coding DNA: TGTGCCAGCAGCCAAGACGGACGAACTACAGATACGCAGTATTTT.

CDR3 sequence: CASDITERAEAFF. In DNA, the CDR3 is TGTGCCAGTGATATTACGGAAAGGGCTGAAGCTTTCTTT. V is TRBV28 and J is TRBJ1-1; D is unresolved. V dropped 9 bases and J dropped 6 bases, with 17 bases sitting between them. The CDR3 is made up of 13 amino acids. Germline assignment: CDR1 MDHEN and CDR2 SYDVKM.

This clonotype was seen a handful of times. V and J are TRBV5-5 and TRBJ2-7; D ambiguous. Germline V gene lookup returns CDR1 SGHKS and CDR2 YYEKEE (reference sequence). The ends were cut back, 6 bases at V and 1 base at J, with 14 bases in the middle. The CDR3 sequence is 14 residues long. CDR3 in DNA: TGTGCCAGCATCGTTGCCCCCGGGTCCTACGAGCAGTACTTC. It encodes CASIVAPGSYEQYF.

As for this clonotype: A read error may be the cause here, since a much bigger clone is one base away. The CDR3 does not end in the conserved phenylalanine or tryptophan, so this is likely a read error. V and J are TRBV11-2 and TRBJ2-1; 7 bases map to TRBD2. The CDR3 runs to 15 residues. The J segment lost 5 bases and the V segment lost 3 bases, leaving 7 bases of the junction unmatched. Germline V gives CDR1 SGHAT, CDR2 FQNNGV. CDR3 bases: TGTGCCAGCAGCTTTAGCGGGCCACTCGACAATGAGCAGTTCTAC. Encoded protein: CASSFSGPLDNEQFY.

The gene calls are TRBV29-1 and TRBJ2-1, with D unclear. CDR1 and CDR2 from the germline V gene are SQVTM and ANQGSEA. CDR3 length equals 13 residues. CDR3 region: CSAAWDASNEQFF. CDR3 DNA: TGCAGTGCCGCCTGGGATGCTTCGAATGAGCAGTTCTTC.

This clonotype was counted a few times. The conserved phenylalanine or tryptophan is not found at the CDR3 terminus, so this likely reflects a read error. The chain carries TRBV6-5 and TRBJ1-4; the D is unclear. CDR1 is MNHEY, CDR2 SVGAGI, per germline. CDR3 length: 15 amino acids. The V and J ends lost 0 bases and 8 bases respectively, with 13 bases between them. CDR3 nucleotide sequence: TGTGCCAGCAGTTACTCGCCCCCCCCCGGGGAAAAACTGTTTCTT. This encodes CASSYSPPPGEKLFL.

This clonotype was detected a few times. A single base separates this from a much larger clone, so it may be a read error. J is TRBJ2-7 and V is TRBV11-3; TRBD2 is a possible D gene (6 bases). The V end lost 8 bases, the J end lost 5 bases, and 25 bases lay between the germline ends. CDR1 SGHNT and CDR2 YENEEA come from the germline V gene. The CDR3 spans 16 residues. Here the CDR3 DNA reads TGTGCCAGCGGCACCAACAAAGGGCGAGGGAGGAACGAGCAGTACTTC. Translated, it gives CASGTNKGRGRNEQYF.

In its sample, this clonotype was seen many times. The CDR3 DNA follows: TGTGCCAGCAGTGAACATTACCGTCAGGGGAATCAGCCCCAGCATTTT. It translates to CASSEHYRQGNQPQHF. The gene calls are TRBV6-1 and TRBJ1-5, with D possibly matching TRBD1 (6 bases). CDR1 and CDR2 (germline): MNHNS, SASEGT. The CDR3 is 16 amino acids. Trimming took 2 bases from V and 4 from J, leaving 15 bases between them.

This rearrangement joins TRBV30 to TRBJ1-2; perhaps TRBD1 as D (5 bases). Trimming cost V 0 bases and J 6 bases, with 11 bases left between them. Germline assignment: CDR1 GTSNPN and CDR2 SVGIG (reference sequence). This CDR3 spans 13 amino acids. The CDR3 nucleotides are TGTGCCTGGAGTGTGCTGACAGCGAATGGCTACACCTTC. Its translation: CAWSVLTANGYTF.

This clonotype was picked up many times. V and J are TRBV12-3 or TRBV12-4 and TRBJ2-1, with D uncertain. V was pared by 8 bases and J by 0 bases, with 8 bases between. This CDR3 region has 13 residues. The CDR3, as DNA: TGTGCCAGCGGTGTCCTCTCCTACAATGAGCAGTTCTTC. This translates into CASGVLSYNEQFF.

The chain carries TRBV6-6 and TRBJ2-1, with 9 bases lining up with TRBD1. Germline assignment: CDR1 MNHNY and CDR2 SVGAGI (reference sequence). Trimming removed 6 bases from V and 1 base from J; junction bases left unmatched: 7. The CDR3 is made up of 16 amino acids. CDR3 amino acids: CASSETGGSSYNEQFF. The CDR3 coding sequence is TGTGCCAGCAGCGAGACAGGGGGTAGTTCCTACAATGAGCAGTTCTTC.

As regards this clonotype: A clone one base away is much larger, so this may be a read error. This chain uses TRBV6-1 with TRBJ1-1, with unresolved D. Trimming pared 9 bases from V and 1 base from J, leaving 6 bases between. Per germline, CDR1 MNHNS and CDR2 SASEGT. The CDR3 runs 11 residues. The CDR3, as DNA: TGTGCCAGTTTTGGGAACACTGAAGCTTTCTTT. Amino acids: CASFGNTEAFF.

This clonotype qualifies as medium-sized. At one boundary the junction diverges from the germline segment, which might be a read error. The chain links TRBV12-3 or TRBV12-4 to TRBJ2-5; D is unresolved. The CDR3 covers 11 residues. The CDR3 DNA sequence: TGTGCCAGCAGCTTAGAGGAGACCCAGTACTTC. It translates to CASSLEETQYF.

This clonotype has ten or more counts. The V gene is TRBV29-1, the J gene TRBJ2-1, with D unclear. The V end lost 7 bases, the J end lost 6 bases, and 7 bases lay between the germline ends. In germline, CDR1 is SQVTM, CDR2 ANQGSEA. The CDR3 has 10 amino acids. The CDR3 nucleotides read TGCAGCGGCCGGAGCAATGAGCAGTTCTTC. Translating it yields CSGRSNEQFF.

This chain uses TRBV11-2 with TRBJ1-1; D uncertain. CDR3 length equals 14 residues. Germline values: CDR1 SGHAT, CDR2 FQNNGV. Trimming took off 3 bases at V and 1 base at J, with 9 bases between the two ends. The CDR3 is CASSFDGGNTEAFF. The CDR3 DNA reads TGTGCCAGCAGCTTTGATGGCGGGAACACTGAAGCTTTCTTT.

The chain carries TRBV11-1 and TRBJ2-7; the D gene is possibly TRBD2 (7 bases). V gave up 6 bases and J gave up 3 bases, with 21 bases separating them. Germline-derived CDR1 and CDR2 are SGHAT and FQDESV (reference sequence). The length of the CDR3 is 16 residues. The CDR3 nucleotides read TGTGCCAGCAGTGACTACGCACAGGGAGGGAACTACGAGCAGTACTTC. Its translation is CASSDYAQGGNYEQYF.

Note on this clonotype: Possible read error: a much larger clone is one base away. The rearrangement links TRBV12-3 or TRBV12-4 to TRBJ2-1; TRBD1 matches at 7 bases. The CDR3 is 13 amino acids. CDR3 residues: CGSSLGQANEQFF. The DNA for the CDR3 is TGTGGCAGCAGCCTCGGACAGGCCAATGAGCAGTTCTTC.

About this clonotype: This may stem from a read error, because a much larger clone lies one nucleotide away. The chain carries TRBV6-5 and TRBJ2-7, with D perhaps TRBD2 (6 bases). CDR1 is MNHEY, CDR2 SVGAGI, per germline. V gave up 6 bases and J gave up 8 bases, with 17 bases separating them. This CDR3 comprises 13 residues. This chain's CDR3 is CASSTRAGNQQYF. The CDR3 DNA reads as TGTGCCAGCAGCACACGTGCGGGGAATCAGCAGTACTTC.

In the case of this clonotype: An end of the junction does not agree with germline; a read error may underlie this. The CDR3 here is CASSQRRHTEVFF. The CDR3, as DNA: TGTGCCAGCAGTCAACGCAGACACACTGAAGTTTTCTTT. The genes are TRBV6-6 and TRBJ1-1, with D hard to call. The V gene's germline CDR1 is MNHNY and CDR2 SVGAGI (reference sequence). CDR3 length: 13 residues.

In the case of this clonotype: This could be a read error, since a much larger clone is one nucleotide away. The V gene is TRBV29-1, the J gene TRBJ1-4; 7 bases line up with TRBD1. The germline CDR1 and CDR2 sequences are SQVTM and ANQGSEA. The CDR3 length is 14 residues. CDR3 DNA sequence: TGCAGCGCTCCATCTGACAGGGATGGTGAAAAACTGCTTTTT. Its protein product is CSAPSDRDGEKLLF. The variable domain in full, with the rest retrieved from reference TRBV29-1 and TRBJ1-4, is SAVISQKPSRDICQRGTSLTIQCQVDSQVTMMFWYRQQPGQSLTLIATANQGSEATYESGFVIDKFPISRPNLTFSTLTVSNMSPEDSSIYLCSAPSDRDGEKLLFGSGTQLSVL.